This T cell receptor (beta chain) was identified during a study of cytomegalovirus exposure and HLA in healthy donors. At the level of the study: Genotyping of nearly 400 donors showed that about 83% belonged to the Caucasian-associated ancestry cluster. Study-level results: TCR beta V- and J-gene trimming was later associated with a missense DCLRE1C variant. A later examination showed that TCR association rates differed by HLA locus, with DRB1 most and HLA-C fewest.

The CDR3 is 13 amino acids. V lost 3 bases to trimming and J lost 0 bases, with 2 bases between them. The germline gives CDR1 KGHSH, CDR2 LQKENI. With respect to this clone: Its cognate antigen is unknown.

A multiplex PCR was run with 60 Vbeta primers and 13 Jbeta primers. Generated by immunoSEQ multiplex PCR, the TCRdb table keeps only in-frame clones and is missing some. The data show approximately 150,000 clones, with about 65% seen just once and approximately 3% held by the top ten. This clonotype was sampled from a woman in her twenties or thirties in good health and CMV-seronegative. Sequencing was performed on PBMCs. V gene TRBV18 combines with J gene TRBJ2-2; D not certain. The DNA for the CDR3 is TGTGCCAGCTCACCCGCGAACACCGGGGAGCTGTTTTTT. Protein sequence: CASSPANTGELFF.